This TCR beta chain was captured in a study of blood T cell repertoires in COVID-19. Across the study: T cells, B-cell-depleted T cells, or PBMCs provided the cDNA or gDNA that served as material.

Sequencing used immunoSEQ multiplex PCR; TCRdb keeps in-frame clones, though not all of them. The data hold under 300,000 clones, with roughly 79% observed a single time. J lost 3 bases, V lost 0 bases, and 4 bases had no gene match. The CDR3 runs to 15 residues. CDR1 and CDR2 from the germline V gene are SGHRS and YFSETQ. The material sequenced was peripheral blood. The chain recombines TRBV5-1 with TRBJ2-5; 8 nucleotides agree with TRBD1. This clonotype was obtained from a woman between 55 and 75 years old with active or convalescent COVID-19. This chain's CDR3 is CASSLAGGLKETQYF. DNA of the CDR3: TGCGCCAGCAGCTTGGCAGGGGGCTTGAAAGAGACCCAGTACTTC.